This T cell receptor beta chain was captured by sequencing in a study of T-cell reconstitution after alpha-beta-depleted transplantation in children. Overall study findings and caveats: Counts and diversity of T cells one year after transplant came mostly from newly produced T cells. The origin of high day-60 TCRbeta diversity in some patients lay in surviving recipient T cells and thymic progenitors. The origin of alpha-beta T cells about two months after transplant was reportedly several hundred expanded graft clones.

There are many counts of this clonotype. Its antigen is unidentified. Trimming cost V 2 bases and J 4 bases; bases outside gene matches: 3. The CDR3 length is 13 residues. From germline, CDR1 is DFQATT and CDR2 SNEGSKA (reference sequence). It was with unique molecular identifiers that the TCRbeta library was prepared. TCRdb recomputed calls from the PCR reads with MiXCR, one row per CDR3 protein. The profile shows 45,000 to 55,000 distinct CDR3 sequences, about 5% of them singletons. This chain uses TRBV20-1 with TRBJ1-2; TRBD1 agrees at 8 bases. The source was PBMCs, mostly from graft donor cells, collected 60 days after TCRalphabeta/CD19-depleted stem cell transplant. The sequence derives from a female patient aged 2-10 years who had a stem cell transplant for aplastic anemia, so the T cells may come from the graft donor. The CDR3 sequence: CSARQGAAYGYTF. In nucleotides, the CDR3 is TGCAGTGCTAGACAGGGGGCTGCCTATGGCTACACCTTC.